Listed below are T cell receptor beta chains from one sample, sequenced in a study of blood T cell repertoires in COVID-19. The assay was immunoSEQ multiplex PCR, and TCRdb's table has in-frame clones only and misses some. The repertoire holds about 130,000 clones, with over 60% as singletons. The sample taken for sequencing was peripheral blood. The receptor set was obtained from an older woman with acute or convalescent COVID-19. Each CDR3 is given with its conserved first and last residue. Fields, in order: V gene, clone size, J gene, CDR3 length, D gene, CDR3 protein, CDR3 DNA. The D gene is left open where the match is weak. Size is omitted from some rows. Given values are once, few, many or a class for expanded clones.

V: TRBV6-1
size: few
J: TRBJ1-2
length: 15
D: -
CDR3: CASSETLGARNGYTF
DNA: TGTGCCAGCAGTGAGACGCTGGGGGCTCGCAATGGCTACACCTTC

V: TRBV2
size: few
J: TRBJ1-2
length: 14
D: -
CDR3: CASSKNPQGYGYTF
DNA: TGTGCCAGCAGTAAAAACCCCCAGGGCTATGGCTACACCTTC

V: TRBV2
size: -
J: TRBJ2-7
length: 14
D: -
CDR3: CASRRDSSSYEQYF
DNA: TGTGCCAGCCGTAGGGACTCGAGCTCCTACGAGCAGTACTTC

V: TRBV9
size: many
J: TRBJ2-2
length: 15
D: -
CDR3: CASSIGTPNTGELFF
DNA: TGTGCCAGCAGCATCGGGACACCGAACACCGGGGAGCTGTTTTTT

V: TRBV5-1
size: -
J: TRBJ2-3
length: 16
D: TRBD1
CDR3: CASSQSGQGGTDTQYF
DNA: TGCGCCAGCAGCCAGTCCGGACAGGGGGGCACAGATACGCAGTATTTT

V: TRBV7-9
size: -
J: TRBJ1-5
length: 14
D: -
CDR3: CASSLDGSNQPQHF
DNA: TGTGCCAGCAGCTTAGACGGGAGCAATCAGCCCCAGCATTTT

V: TRBV6-5
size: -
J: TRBJ1-4
length: 15
D: -
CDR3: CASSFSGRPNEKLFF
DNA: TGTGCCAGCAGCTTCTCAGGCAGACCTAATGAAAAACTGTTTTTT

V: TRBV27
size: -
J: TRBJ2-1
length: 15
D: TRBD1
CDR3: CASSSPGTGVHEQFF
DNA: TGTGCCAGCAGCTCCCCCGGGACAGGGGTACATGAGCAGTTCTTC

V: TRBV6-6
size: once
J: TRBJ1-5
length: 18
D: TRBD1
CDR3: CASSPNGGTGSGNQPQHF
DNA: TGTGCCAGCAGTCCAAATGGGGGGACAGGGTCGGGTAATCAGCCCCAGCATTTT

V: TRBV5-1
size: -
J: TRBJ2-3
length: 16
D: TRBD2
CDR3: CASSFGASGGSDTQYF
DNA: TGCGCCAGCAGCTTCGGGGCTAGCGGGGGTTCAGATACGCAGTATTTT